This T cell receptor (beta chain) comes out of a study of shared clonotypes between healthy human individuals (dated by TCRdb to 2018 to 2021). In the study overall: A few men and two women, aged 18 to 49 years, made up the cohort. For each donor, CD4 naive and CD4 memory were each run on three plates, CD8 naive on two plates, and CD8 memory on one plate. Blood TCR repertoires of about five healthy adults were deeply sequenced to estimate repertoire size and the extent of clonotype sharing between individuals. Libraries were prepared and TCR repertoires were sequenced by different laboratories using diverse techniques, in order to increase sequencing depth and limit assay-specific biases. Leukapheresis yielded between about 0.94 and 9.5 billion PBMCs per donor. Overall study outcomes, separate from this receptor: Across a few donors, roughly 5.1% of naive CD4, more than 3% of naive CD8, 2.3% of memory CD4, and under 0.45% of memory CD8 clonotypes were shared. Even with the large sequencing depth, rarefaction of the sorted-subset datasets indicated that sequencing was incomplete. Because the study included only a small number of donors, the genetic and exposure-history diversity represented was limited. Based on pairwise subsampling, the degree of clonotype sharing among donors was expected to be affected by sequencing depth. Naive subsets generally had larger estimated clonotype richness than memory subsets. Higher generation probabilities were observed for clonotypes shared by all four sorted-subset donors than for non-shared clonotypes. Only blood was sampled, and tissue TCR repertoires likely differ from those in blood.

Using the deep immunoSEQ assay, multiplex PCR amplified TCR CDR3 regions from genomic DNA. For each cell subset, the extracted genomic DNA was distributed evenly across all wells of several immunoSEQ 96-well plates, and each plate served as one replicate. For sorted subsets, approximately 210 ng genomic DNA, equal to 30,000 or so T cell genomes, was loaded into each replicate PCR. Purified libraries were measured with a Qubit 3.0 fluorometer, size-checked on a Bioanalyzer 2100, and measured again with the KAPA Library Quantification kit. Every immunoSEQ 96-well plate was sequenced on a dedicated single-read 150-cycle Illumina NextSeq 550 flow cell. In the authors' own workflow: Because only junctional sequences without quality scores were contained in the immunoSEQ output, filtering matching that applied to full-length reads could not be performed. To assign V/J genes and CDR3, sequences were annotated using PyIR, a Python wrapper for IgBLAST v1.9, with IMGT germline references. Reads with weak V/J assignments (E-value above 1e-6), missing CDR3, stop codons, out-of-frame junctions, or ambiguous translated residues were removed. V3J clonotypes were defined as sequences sharing the same inferred V gene, J gene, and CDR3 amino acid sequence. The percentage overlap between two repertoires was calculated by dividing the number of shared unique clonotypes by the size of the smaller repertoire. Repertoire richness was assessed with RTK rarefaction, the Chao1 estimator, and Recon v2.1 estimates of unobserved clonotypes. Generation probabilities for all TCRbeta clonotypes obtained by the gDNA method from several donors were computed using OLGA. Imported from immuneACCESS, the table was reduced by TCRdb to in-frame sequences with V and J called. These copies leave out some clones; in studies compared against another copy, an unresolved V gene accounts for under half, and the cause of the remainder is not known. D and trimming come from the DNA, and the V and J calls and clone size come from that table. This sample is represented by a few hundred thousand clones; roughly 84% of them were singletons. The ten biggest clones cover 15% to 20% of the sample.

The germline V gene sets CDR1 to LGHNA and CDR2 to YSLEER. The CDR3 sequence holds 16 residues, the cysteine and phenylalanine included. CDR3 DNA is the only sequence kept; it has 48 bases, read in frame from the first base. Ends trimmed: V by 2 bases, J by 0 bases; bases unmatched to a gene: 6. Notes on this clone: There is no known antigen for this receptor. The input lacks base qualities; no much larger clone sits a single base away.

Donors were healthy HIV-negative adults with no recently reported acute infections or vaccinations. Every donor was a Caucasian adult living in Nashville, Tennessee, USA. The CD8 memory samples were a combination of magnetically selected CD45RO+ cells and CCR7-negative CD45RA+ effector memory (TemRA) cells. After blood collection by leukapheresis, PBMCs were isolated using Ficoll-Histopaque density gradient centrifugation and then cryopreserved in the vapor phase of liquid nitrogen. Analytical flow cytometry was used to check the purity and quantity of every magnetically sorted T cell population. Genomic DNA was isolated from every sorted fraction and measured by UV absorbance on a Nanodrop 2000c.

The receptor chain draws on TRBV4-3 and TRBJ1-2, and 7 junctional nucleotides match TRBD1. The clonotype comes from a man aged 18 to 35 in good health. The sequenced material came from memory CD8+ T cells sorted from blood. The sample's cell subset or site label is to be understood as: CD45RO+ cells pooled with CCR7-negative TemRA cells. The DNA sequence follows: TGCGCCAGCAGCCAACTACCGGGACAGCCTAACTATGGCTACACCTTC. It codes for CASSQLPGQPNYGYTF.